This passage covers 9 T cell receptor beta chains from one sample sequenced in a study of T cell responses to AZD1222 COVID-19 vaccine. The data were produced by immunoSEQ multiplex PCR, yet TCRdb's version contains in-frame clones alone and is incomplete. This table has 100,000 to 150,000 clones, 89% appearing once. Source: peripheral blood, taken on day 0 of AZD1222 vaccination. The receptors shown here come from an adult in good health.

The chain links TRBV30 to TRBJ2-7; 14 bases are a match to TRBD2. Germline V gene sequence: CDR1 GTSNPN, CDR2 SVGIG (reference sequence). The CDR3 has 16 amino acids. V lost 3 bases to trimming and J lost 2 bases; unmatched junction nucleotides: 6. CDR3 bases: TGTGCCTGGAGCCGGGGACTAGCGGGAGTTGCCTACGAGCAGTACTTC. This gives the protein CAWSRGLAGVAYEQYF.

V is TRBV28 and J is TRBJ2-1; D uncertain. CDR3 length equals 14 residues. Deletions cut 6 bases from V and 7 bases from J, with 16 bases between. Germline assignment: CDR1 MDHEN and CDR2 SYDVKM. The CDR3 region has the DNA TGTGCCAGCAGCTCTATCGGTGTTCCGAATGAGCAGTTCTTC. It specifies CASSSIGVPNEQFF.

This chain uses TRBV6-1 with TRBJ2-1, with D possibly TRBD2 on 5 matching bases. This CDR3 region has 15 residues. The V and J ends lost 1 base and 2 bases respectively, with 9 bases between them. Germline V CDR1 and CDR2: MNHNS, SASEGT. The CDR3 DNA follows: TGTGCCAGCAGTGAAGGGCTAGCCCCCTACAATGAGCAGTTCTTC. Amino acid sequence: CASSEGLAPYNEQFF.

The genes are TRBV19 and TRBJ1-3; D ambiguous. Trimming took 0 bases from V and 0 from J, leaving 9 bases between them. The germline V gene has CDR1 LNHDA and CDR2 SQIVND (reference sequence). This CDR3 has 16 residues. The CDR3 coding sequence is TGTGCCAGTAGTATAGATCATGGGATCTCTGGAAACACCATATATTTT. Amino acid sequence: CASSIDHGISGNTIYF.

The V and J genes are TRBV20-1 and TRBJ2-7; D call uncertain. Germline CDR1 and CDR2: DFQATT and SNEGSKA (reference sequence). The CDR3 covers 16 residues. V lost 3 bases to trimming and J lost 2 bases, with 20 bases between them. The CDR3: CSASLRVGSKPYEQYF. CDR3 sequence (DNA): TGCAGTGCTAGTCTCCGGGTTGGCTCAAAGCCCTACGAGCAGTACTTC.

The chain joins TRBV6-6 to TRBJ1-5, with 10 bases aligning to TRBD1. The CDR3 has 20 residues. Unmatched junction bases numbered 18, after V lost 5 bases and J lost 2 bases. CDR1 is MNHNY and CDR2 is SVGAGI in the germline V gene (reference sequence). The CDR3 spells CASSPRFWGQGRIGNQPQHF. The CDR3, as DNA: TGTGCCAGCAGTCCTCGATTTTGGGGACAGGGGAGGATTGGCAATCAGCCCCAGCATTTT.

V is TRBV19 and J is TRBJ2-6; no firm D call. The germline V gene encodes CDR1 LNHDA and CDR2 SQIVND (reference sequence). The length of the CDR3 is 16 residues. Trimming took 1 base from V and 0 from J, leaving 7 bases between them. CDR3 loop: CASSIGGFSGANVLTF. For the CDR3, the DNA is TGTGCCAGTAGTATAGGTGGGTTCTCTGGGGCCAACGTCCTGACTTTC.

This chain joins TRBV5-1 and TRBJ2-1, with 14 bases matching TRBD2. Trimming took 4 bases from V and 2 from J; bases not matched to a gene: 5. The germline V gene encodes CDR1 SGHRS and CDR2 YFSETQ. This CDR3 has 17 residues. This CDR3 is CASSLTSGGATYNEQFF. As DNA, the CDR3 is TGCGCCAGCAGCCTGACTAGCGGGGGGGCAACCTACAATGAGCAGTTCTTC.

The V and J genes are TRBV7-2 and TRBJ1-2, with D possibly being TRBD1 (5 bases). This CDR3 spans 16 amino acids. Trimming left V 1 base short and J 4 bases short, with 16 bases between. Germline V CDR1 and CDR2: SGHTA, FQGNSA. The CDR3 sequence: CASSLGGGTSSYGYTF. In DNA, the CDR3 is TGTGCCAGCAGCTTAGGGGGGGGGACCTCATCCTATGGCTACACCTTC.